This TCR beta chain was identified during a study of identical twins. TCRdb re-called the 5' RACE reads with MiXCR, one entry per CDR3 protein. The repertoire includes 450,000 to 600,000 distinct CDR3 sequences, approximately 20% of them detected once, and about 0.48% sits in the top ten. Whole-study findings and limits: A lower insertion count was a feature of abundant cord blood beta clonotypes, with no such feature in memory repertoires. Rather than following the same donors, the conclusions depended on cross-sectional statistical analysis.

As regards this clonotype: The antigen is not known.

Healthy Caucasians, and only they, were the donors. CDR1 is SQVTM, CDR2 ANQGSEA, per germline. Between the trimmed V and J ends, which lost 2 bases and 1 base, there was a span of 11 bases. This CDR3 region has 14 residues. The same data also contributed to another study, on yellow fever vaccine responses in identical twins.

Input material: CD4+ T cells sorted from blood. The clonotype comes from a woman under 30 in good health. The chain employs TRBV29-1 and TRBJ1-1; D gene ambiguous. The CDR3, as DNA: TGCAGCGTTGAACCCAGGATTTCGAACACTGAAGCTTTCTTT. As protein: CSVEPRISNTEAFF. Drawing the rest from reference TRBV29-1 and TRBJ1-1, the complete variable domain is SAVISQKPSRDICQRGTSLTIQCQVDSQVTMMFWYRQQPGQSLTLIATANQGSEATYESGFVIDKFPISRPNLTFSTLTVSNMSPEDSSIYLCSVEPRISNTEAFFGQGTRLTVV.